This passage covers 9 T cell receptor beta chains from one sample sequenced in a study of vaccination and CD4 T cells after COVID-19. The antigens of these receptors remain unknown. Sequencing of DNA taken from cultured CD4+ T cells relied on the Oncomine TCR Beta short-read assay. Each CDR3 protein gets one entry after TCRdb re-called the PCR reads with MiXCR. The table has fewer than 6,000 distinct CDR3 sequences, around a fifth seen once. The treatment: approximately 9-day PBMC culture with coronavirus spike peptide pools or control peptides (ViraFEST assay). Sequencing was done on a sample of CD4+ T cells from blood, cultured in vitro. These receptors all come from a human donor who had recovered from COVID-19.

To note about this clonotype: Compared with germline, one end of the junction differs, possibly owing to a read error. V and J are TRBV5-1 and TRBJ2-5; TRBD1 agrees at 7 bases. Germline lookup yields CDR1 SGHRS and CDR2 YFSETQ. CDR3 length equals 18 residues. For the CDR3, the DNA is TGCGTCAGCAGCCTGATTAACCCGACAGGGTCGGAAAAAGAGACCCAGTACTTC. It encodes CVSSLINPTGSEKETQYF.

This clonotype occurred a few times. The chain couples TRBV7-9 to TRBJ2-3; D remains unclear. Trimming shortened V by 5 bases and J by 2 bases, and 2 bases separated the two germline ends. There are 11 residues in the CDR3. Germline V lookup: CDR1 SEHNR, CDR2 FQNEAQ (reference sequence). The CDR3 sequence is CASSPTDTQYF. The CDR3 DNA follows: TGTGCCAGCAGCCCCACAGATACGCAGTATTTT.

There are a few counts of this clonotype. The chain couples TRBV20-1 to TRBJ1-2; D perhaps matches TRBD1 (5 bases). The CDR3 consists of 10 residues. The germline CDR1 and CDR2 sequences are DFQATT and SNEGSKA (reference sequence). Trimming took off 7 bases at V and 8 bases at J, with 11 bases between the two ends. Written as DNA, the CDR3 is TGCAGTGTCAAGGAGGGGGGCTACACCTTC. Translation: CSVKEGGYTF.

The chain employs TRBV10-2 and TRBJ1-1, with TRBD1 matching 10 bases. Germline CDR1 is WSHSY and CDR2 is SAAADI. Unmatched junction bases numbered 9, after V lost 6 bases and J lost 2 bases. The CDR3 consists of 16 residues. CDR3 sequence reads: CASRPGTGATNTEAFF. The CDR3 DNA is TGCGCCAGCAGACCCGGGACAGGGGCAACTAACACTGAAGCTTTCTTT.

This clonotype was seen just once. This chain uses TRBV19 with TRBJ1-1; D perhaps matches TRBD1 (5 bases). The CDR3 covers 14 residues. Germline loops: CDR1 LNHDA, CDR2 SQIVND (reference sequence). Trimming removed 3 bases from V and 6 bases from J, with 14 bases in between. CDR3 loop: CASSIQGLAAEAFF. CDR3 in DNA: TGTGCCAGTAGTATCCAGGGCCTTGCAGCTGAAGCTTTCTTT. The variable domain in full, with the rest retrieved from reference TRBV19 and TRBJ1-1, is DGGITQSPKYLFRKEGQNVTLSCEQNLNHDAMYWYRQDPGQGLRLIYYSQIVNDFQKGDIAEGYSVSREKKESFPLTVTSAQKNPTAFYLCASSIQGLAAEAFFGQGTRLTVV.

This clonotype came up a few times. The chain couples TRBV7-3 to TRBJ2-1; the match to TRBD2 covers 13 bases. The CDR3 has 15 residues. Unmatched junction bases numbered 0, after V lost 3 bases and J lost 4 bases. Looked up from germline, CDR1 is SGHTA and CDR2 is FQGTGA. CDR3 DNA sequence: TGTGCCAGCAGCTTGACTAGCGGGGGGTACAATGAGCAGTTCTTC. Amino acid sequence: CASSLTSGGYNEQFF.

The chain uses TRBV2 and TRBJ1-1; D possibly corresponds to TRBD1 (6 bases). The germline V gene has CDR1 SNHLY and CDR2 FYNNEI. Deletions cut 6 bases from V and 7 bases from J, with 15 bases between. CDR3 length: 13 amino acids. CDR3 in DNA: TGTGCCAGCAGACTCTTCCGGGACATTGAAGCTTTCTTT. It yields the protein CASRLFRDIEAFF.

This clonotype has a handful of counts. The chain has TRBV7-9 and TRBJ2-1; 9 bases line up with TRBD2. This CDR3 has 16 amino acids. Trimming at V came to 1 base and at J to 10 bases, leaving 11 bases not matched to a gene. Germline CDR1 and CDR2: SEHNR and FQNEAQ (reference sequence). The chain's CDR3 is CASSLDSGGPGQEQFF. The CDR3 DNA sequence: TGTGCCAGCAGCTTAGATAGCGGGGGTCCCGGTCAGGAGCAGTTCTTC. Complete variable domain (other parts from reference TRBV7-9 and TRBJ2-1): DTGVSQNPRHKITKRGQNVTFRCDPISEHNRLYWYRQTLGQGPEFLTYFQNEAQLEKSRLLSDRFSAERPKGSFSTLEIQRTEQGDSAMYLCASSLDSGGPGQEQFFGPGTRLTVL.

CDR3 region: CASSLTGKTEAFF. In nucleotides, the CDR3 is TGTGCCAGCAGCTTGACAGGGAAAACTGAAGCTTTCTTT. V is TRBV11-1 and J is TRBJ1-1; 7 bases fit TRBD1. Germline V gene data show CDR1 as SGHAT and CDR2 as FQDESV (reference sequence). The CDR3 length is 13 residues. With 3 bases clipped from V and 5 bases from J, the junction kept 3 bases outside the gene matches.